Below, one T cell receptor (beta chain) is given with its context. Its antigen is unknown. This entry comes from a study of response to subunit inactivated influenza vaccine. One entry per CDR3 protein, called by TCRdb with MiXCR from the RT-PCR reads. Of roughly 700,000 distinct CDR3 sequences detected, roughly 13% appear once; the ten largest clones hold 6% to 8%. Findings of the study overall: With each seasonal influenza vaccination, the authors suggested, few new T cells are recruited.

Sequenced here: PBMCs from blood, sampled about 14 days before vaccination. The TCR originated in a man aged 45-65 years who received an inactivated influenza vaccine.

CDR3 protein: CSVSDRISTDTQYF. In nucleotides, the CDR3 is TGCAGCGTTTCGGACAGGATTAGCACAGATACGCAGTATTTT. V is TRBV29-1 and J is TRBJ2-3; 7 bases are a match to TRBD1. V dropped 5 bases and J dropped 0; count of bases not matched to a gene: 5. Per the germline V gene, CDR1 is SQVTM and CDR2 is ANQGSEA. The CDR3 has 14 amino acids.